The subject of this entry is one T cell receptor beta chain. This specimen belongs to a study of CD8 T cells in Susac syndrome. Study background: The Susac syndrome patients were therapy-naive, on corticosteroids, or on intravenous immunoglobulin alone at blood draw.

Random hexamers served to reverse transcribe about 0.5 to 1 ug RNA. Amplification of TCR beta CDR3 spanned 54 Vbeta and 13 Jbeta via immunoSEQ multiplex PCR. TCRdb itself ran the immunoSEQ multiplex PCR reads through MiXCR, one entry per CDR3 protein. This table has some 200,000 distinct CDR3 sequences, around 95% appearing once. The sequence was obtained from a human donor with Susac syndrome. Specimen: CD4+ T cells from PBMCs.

The CDR3 region is CSARESGDTQYF. CDR3 DNA sequence: TGCAGTGCTAGAGAGTCTGGGGATACGCAGTATTTT. The rearrangement uses TRBV20-1 and TRBJ2-3; D unresolved. The germline V and J ends were trimmed by 0 bases and 6 bases, with 7 bases remaining between them. This CDR3 is 12 amino acids long. The germline CDR1 and CDR2 sequences are DFQATT and SNEGSKA (reference sequence).